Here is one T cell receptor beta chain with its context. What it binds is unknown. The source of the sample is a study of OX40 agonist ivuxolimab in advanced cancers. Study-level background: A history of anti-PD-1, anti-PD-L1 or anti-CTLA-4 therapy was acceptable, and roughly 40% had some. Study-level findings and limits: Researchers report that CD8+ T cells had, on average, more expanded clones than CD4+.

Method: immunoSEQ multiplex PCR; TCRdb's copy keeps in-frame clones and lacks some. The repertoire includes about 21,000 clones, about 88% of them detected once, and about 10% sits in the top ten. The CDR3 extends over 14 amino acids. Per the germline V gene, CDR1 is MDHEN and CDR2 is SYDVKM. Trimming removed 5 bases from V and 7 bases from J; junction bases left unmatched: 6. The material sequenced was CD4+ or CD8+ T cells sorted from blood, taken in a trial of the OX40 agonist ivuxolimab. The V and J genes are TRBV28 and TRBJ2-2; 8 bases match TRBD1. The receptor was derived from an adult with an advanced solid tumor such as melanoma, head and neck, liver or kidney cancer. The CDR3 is CASSPDRGVGELFF. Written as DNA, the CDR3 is TGTGCCAGCAGTCCTGACAGGGGTGTCGGGGAGCTGTTTTTT.